This T cell receptor (beta chain) was sequenced for a study of type 1 regulatory T cells. Study as a whole: T-allo10 is a Tr1-enriched, alloantigen-specific CD4 T cell product made in vitro. General study findings and limits: Compared with non-type 1 regulatory T cells, type 1 regulatory T cells showed a more restricted TCR repertoire.

This clonotype was seen many times. What it binds is unknown. TCRdb processed the reads anew with MiXCR; each CDR3 protein has one entry. Seen here are about 69,000 distinct CDR3 sequences, about a fifth observed once, and the top ten hold less than 10%. Material: cultured type 1 regulatory T (Tr1) cells, either the whole culture or a sorted fraction (not recorded which). This TCR was sampled from a human donor in good health.

CDR3 nucleotide sequence: TGCGCCAGCAGCTTGCAGGACTCCTACGAGCAGTACTTC. It specifies CASSLQDSYEQYF. This rearrangement joins TRBV5-1 to TRBJ2-7; D call uncertain. Germline V lookup: CDR1 SGHRS, CDR2 YFSETQ. The CDR3 spans 13 residues. V dropped 1 base and J dropped 0 bases, with 5 bases sitting between them.